Listed below are T cell receptor beta chains from one sample, sequenced in a study of blood T cell repertoires in COVID-19. Some clones are missing from TCRdb's copy, which holds only in-frame ones; the method was immunoSEQ multiplex PCR. Found here are approximately 170,000 clones, 65% to 80% of them singletons; the top ten hold around 12%. Sample: peripheral blood. The receptors stem from a woman between 50 and 59 years old with acute or convalescent COVID-19. Each CDR3 is given without its conserved first and last residue.

TRBJ2-7	TRBV25-1	ASRGSSYEQY
TRBJ2-7	TRBV5-1	ASSLYFPSSYEQY
TRBJ1-3	TRBV19	ASTPGDRFRPSGNTIY
TRBJ2-1	TRBV10-3	APPGSGAGNEQF
TRBJ2-5	TRBV6-2/TRBV6-3	ASSLGTSGGQETQY
TRBJ2-2	TRBV9	ASSVGVAAGELF
TRBJ1-1	TRBV18	ASSPLRDTEAF
TRBJ1-4	TRBV30	AWSRDRGGEKLF
TRBJ1-5	TRBV6-1	ASSEEVGYSNQPQH
TRBJ1-5	TRBV10-3	AVGDGNQPQH
TRBJ1-1	TRBV27	ASSSQGTRATEAF
TRBJ2-1	TRBV24-1	ATSDPITSGSNNEQF
TRBJ2-7	TRBV5-1	ASSLAGTGGYSSSYEQY
TRBJ2-7	TRBV5-6	ASTEGQGFSYEQY
TRBJ1-6	TRBV5-4	ASSRGGHNSPLH
TRBJ2-5	TRBV28	ASSLIGAGSGQETQY
TRBJ1-1	TRBV5-5	ASTPAGGPNTEAF
TRBJ2-7	TRBV10-3	AIAQVWYEQY
TRBJ1-2	TRBV28	ATLTGPAGYGYT
TRBJ1-1	TRBV10-2	ASTQTGNEAF
TRBJ2-2	TRBV23-1	ASSQSGTQDTGELF
TRBJ2-7	TRBV5-1	ASSRLSGIEQY
TRBJ1-4	TRBV18	ASSRGTRGAQATNEKLF
TRBJ2-3	TRBV19	ASRGRTDTQY
TRBJ2-6	TRBV28	ASSYGGSGANVLT
TRBJ2-6	TRBV18	ASSLDRGSGANVLT
TRBJ2-7	TRBV24-1	ATSEPRQGQYEQY
TRBJ2-3	TRBV19	ASTRGELVRTSTDTQY
TRBJ2-3	TRBV7-2	ASSVGNTDTQY
TRBJ1-1	TRBV18	ASSTTGMNTEAF
TRBJ2-7	TRBV4-3	ASSQGRTSGYEQY
TRBJ1-6	TRBV30	AWSPGQGYSYNSPLH
TRBJ1-1	TRBV18	ASSPGRNTEAF
TRBJ2-2	TRBV10-2	ASTGTGGAVGELF
TRBJ2-7	TRBV11-3	ASSLVAFGEQY
TRBJ1-2	TRBV3-1/TRBV3-2	ASSQEVQGNYGYT
TRBJ1-5	TRBV6-5	ASSPNPFQPQH
TRBJ1-2	TRBV9	ASSEATGVNYGYT
TRBJ2-2	TRBV24-1	ATRWGAGELF
TRBJ1-1	TRBV30	AWSGQGGMNTEAF
TRBJ2-2	TRBV11-3	ASATGGMGGELF
TRBJ1-5	TRBV5-1	ASSTGESNQPQH